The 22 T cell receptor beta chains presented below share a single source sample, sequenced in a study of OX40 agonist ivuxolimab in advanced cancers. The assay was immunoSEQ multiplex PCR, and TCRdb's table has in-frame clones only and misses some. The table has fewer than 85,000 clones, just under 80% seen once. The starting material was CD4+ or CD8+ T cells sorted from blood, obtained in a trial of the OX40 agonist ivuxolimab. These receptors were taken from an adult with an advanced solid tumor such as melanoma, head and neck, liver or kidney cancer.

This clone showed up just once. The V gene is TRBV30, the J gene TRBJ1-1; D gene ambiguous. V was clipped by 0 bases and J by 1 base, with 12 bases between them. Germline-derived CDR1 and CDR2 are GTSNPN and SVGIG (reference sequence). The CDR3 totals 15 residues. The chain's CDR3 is CAWSVQGMWNTEAFF. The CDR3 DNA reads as TGTGCCTGGAGTGTACAAGGAATGTGGAACACTGAAGCTTTCTTT.

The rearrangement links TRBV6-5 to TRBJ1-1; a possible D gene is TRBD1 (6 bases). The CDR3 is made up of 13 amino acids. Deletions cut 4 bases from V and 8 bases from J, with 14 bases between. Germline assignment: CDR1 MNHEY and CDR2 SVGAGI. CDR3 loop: CASSWGHRAEAFF. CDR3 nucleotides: TGTGCCAGCAGTTGGGGACACCGGGCAGAAGCTTTCTTT.

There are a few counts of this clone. The CDR3 protein is CASSLRGYEQYF. The CDR3 DNA sequence: TGTGCCAGCAGCTTACGGGGCTACGAGCAGTACTTC. The chain links TRBV11-3 to TRBJ2-7; tentatively, D is TRBD2 (5 bases). The CDR3 spans 12 residues. V lost 2 bases, J lost 3 bases, and 5 bases lay in between. CDR1 and CDR2 (germline): SGHNT, YENEEA.

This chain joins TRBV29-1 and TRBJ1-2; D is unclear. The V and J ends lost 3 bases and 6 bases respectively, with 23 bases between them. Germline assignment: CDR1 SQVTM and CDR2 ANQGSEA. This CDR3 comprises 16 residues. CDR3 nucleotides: TGCAGCGTTGAGATCCCGGTGGGCCAGAAATTACATGGCTACACCTTC. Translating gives CSVEIPVGQKLHGYTF.

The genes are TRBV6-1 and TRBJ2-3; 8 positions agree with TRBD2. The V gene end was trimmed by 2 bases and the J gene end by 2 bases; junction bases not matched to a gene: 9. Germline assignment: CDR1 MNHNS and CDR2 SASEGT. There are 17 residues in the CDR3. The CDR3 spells CASSERFLAGPTDTQYF. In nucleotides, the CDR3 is TGTGCCAGCAGTGAACGGTTCCTAGCGGGTCCCACAGATACGCAGTATTTT.

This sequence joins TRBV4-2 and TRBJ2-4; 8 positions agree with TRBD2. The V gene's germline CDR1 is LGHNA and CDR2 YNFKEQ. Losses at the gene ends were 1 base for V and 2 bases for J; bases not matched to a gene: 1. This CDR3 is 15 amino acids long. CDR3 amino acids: CASSQAGGSKNIQYF. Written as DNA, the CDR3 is TGTGCCAGCAGCCAAGCGGGAGGGTCCAAAAACATTCAGTACTTC.

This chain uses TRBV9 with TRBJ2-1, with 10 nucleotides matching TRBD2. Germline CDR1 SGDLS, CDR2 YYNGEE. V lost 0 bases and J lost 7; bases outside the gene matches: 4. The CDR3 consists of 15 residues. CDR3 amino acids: CASSVGTSGINEQFF. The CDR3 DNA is TGTGCCAGCAGCGTAGGAACTAGCGGGATAAATGAGCAGTTCTTC.

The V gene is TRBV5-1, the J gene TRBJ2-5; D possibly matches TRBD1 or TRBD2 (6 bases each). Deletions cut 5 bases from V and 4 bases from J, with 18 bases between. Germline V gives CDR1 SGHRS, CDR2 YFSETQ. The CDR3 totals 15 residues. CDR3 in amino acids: CASRRGTQRGETQYF. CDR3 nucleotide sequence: TGCGCCAGCAGAAGGGGGACTCAGAGGGGAGAGACCCAGTACTTC.

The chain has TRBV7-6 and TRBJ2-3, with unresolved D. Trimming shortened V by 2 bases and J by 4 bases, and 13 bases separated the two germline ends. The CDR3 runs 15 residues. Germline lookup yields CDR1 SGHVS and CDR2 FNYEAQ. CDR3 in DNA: TGTGCCAGCAGCTTACGTCGGCAATGGGCAGATACGCAGTATTTT. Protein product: CASSLRRQWADTQYF.

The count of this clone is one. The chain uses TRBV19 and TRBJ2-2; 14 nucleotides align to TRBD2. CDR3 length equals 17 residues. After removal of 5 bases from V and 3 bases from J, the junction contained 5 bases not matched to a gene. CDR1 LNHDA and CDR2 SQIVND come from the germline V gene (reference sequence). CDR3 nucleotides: TGTGCCAGTAGTGAGGCGGGACTAGCGGGGGACACCGGGGAGCTGTTTTTT. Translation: CASSEAGLAGDTGELFF.

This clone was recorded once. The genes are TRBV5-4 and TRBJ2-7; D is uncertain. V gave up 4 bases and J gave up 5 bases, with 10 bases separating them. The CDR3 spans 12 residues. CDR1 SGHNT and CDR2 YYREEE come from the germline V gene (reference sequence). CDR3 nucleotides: TGTGCCAGCAGCCGAGGTGGAGACGAGCAGTACTTC. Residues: CASSRGGDEQYF.

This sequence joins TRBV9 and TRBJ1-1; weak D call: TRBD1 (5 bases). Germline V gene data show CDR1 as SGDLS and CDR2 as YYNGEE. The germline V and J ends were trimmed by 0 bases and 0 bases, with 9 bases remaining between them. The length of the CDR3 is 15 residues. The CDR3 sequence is CASSVEAGLNTEAFF. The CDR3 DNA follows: TGTGCCAGCAGCGTAGAGGCAGGGCTGAACACTGAAGCTTTCTTT.

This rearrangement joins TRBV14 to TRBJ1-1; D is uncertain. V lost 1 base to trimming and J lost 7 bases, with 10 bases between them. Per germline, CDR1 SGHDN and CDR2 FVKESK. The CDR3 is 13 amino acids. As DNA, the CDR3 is TGTGCCAGCAGCCAAGCGGTCGGAGTTGAAGCTTTCTTT. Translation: CASSQAVGVEAFF.

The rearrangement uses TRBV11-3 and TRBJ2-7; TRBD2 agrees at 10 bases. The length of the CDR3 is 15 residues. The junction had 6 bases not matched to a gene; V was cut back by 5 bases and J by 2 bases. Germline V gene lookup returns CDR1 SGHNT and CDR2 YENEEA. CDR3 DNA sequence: TGTGCCAGCAGCCCCCACAGCGGGAGGGCCTACGAGCAGTACTTC. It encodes CASSPHSGRAYEQYF.

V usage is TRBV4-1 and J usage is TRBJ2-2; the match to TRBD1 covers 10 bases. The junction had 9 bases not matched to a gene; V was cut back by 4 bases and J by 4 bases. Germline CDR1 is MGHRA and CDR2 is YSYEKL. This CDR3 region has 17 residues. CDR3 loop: CASSPKPGTGVTGELFF. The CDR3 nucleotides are TGCGCCAGCAGCCCAAAACCCGGGACAGGGGTCACCGGGGAGCTGTTTTTT.

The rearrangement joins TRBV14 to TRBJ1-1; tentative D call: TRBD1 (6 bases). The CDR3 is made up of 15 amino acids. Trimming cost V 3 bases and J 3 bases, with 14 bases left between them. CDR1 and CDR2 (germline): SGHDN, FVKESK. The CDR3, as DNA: TGTGCCAGCAGCCAGTTCAGGGGATCGGACACTGAAGCTTTCTTT. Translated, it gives CASSQFRGSDTEAFF.

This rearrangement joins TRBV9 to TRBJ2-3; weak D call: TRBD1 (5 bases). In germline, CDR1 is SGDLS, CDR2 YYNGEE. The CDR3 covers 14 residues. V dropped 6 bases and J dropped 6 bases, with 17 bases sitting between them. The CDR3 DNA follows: TGTGCCAGCACCCCTGACAGTAGGTGGGATACGCAGTATTTT. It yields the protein CASTPDSRWDTQYF.

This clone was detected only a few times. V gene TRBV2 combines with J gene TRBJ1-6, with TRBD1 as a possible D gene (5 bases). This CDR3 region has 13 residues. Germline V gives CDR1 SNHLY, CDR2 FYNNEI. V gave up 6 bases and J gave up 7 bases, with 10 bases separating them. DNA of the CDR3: TGTGCCAGCAGGGGGGGACCGAATTCACCCCTCCACTTT. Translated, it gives CASRGGPNSPLHF.

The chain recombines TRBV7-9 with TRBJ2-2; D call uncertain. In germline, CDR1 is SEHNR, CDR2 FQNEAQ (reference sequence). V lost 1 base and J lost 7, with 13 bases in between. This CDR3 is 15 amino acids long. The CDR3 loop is CASSLGVSVNGELFF. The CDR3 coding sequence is TGTGCCAGCAGCTTAGGGGTTTCGGTGAACGGGGAGCTGTTTTTT.

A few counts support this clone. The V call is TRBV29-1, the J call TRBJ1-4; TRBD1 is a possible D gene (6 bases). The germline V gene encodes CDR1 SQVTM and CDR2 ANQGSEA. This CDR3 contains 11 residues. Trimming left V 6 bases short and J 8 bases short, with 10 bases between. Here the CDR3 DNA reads TGCAGCGTCGCCGGACAGGAAAAACTGTTTTTT. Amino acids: CSVAGQEKLFF.

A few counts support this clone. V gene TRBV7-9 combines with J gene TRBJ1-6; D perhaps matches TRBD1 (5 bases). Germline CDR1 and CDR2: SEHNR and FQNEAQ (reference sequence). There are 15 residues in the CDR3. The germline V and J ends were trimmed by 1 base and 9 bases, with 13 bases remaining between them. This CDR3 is CASSLGSGGGSPLHF. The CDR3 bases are TGTGCCAGCAGCTTAGGTTCCGGGGGAGGTTCACCCCTCCACTTT.

The DNA of the CDR3 is TGTGCCAGCAGCTCGACCACCTTAGCGGATGAGCAGTTCTTC. As protein: CASSSTTLADEQFF. The chain is built from TRBV11-3 and TRBJ2-1, with a tentative D call TRBD2 (6 bases). Germline CDR1 is SGHNT and CDR2 is YENEEA. The CDR3 sequence is 14 residues long. V was shortened by 4 bases and J by 8 bases, with 15 bases between the two germline ends.